Listed here are 12 T cell receptor beta chains from one sample, sequenced in a study of blood T cell repertoires in COVID-19. Sequencing was performed with immunoSEQ multiplex PCR; in TCRdb, only in-frame clones are kept and a portion is missing. The sample lists around 240,000 clones; around 80% were seen once. The material sequenced was peripheral blood. The receptors were sampled from a woman older than 75 with acute or convalescent COVID-19.

The CDR3 is CASSTTSGVSTQYF. CDR3 nucleotides: TGTGCCAGCAGTACGACTAGCGGGGTTTCTACGCAGTATTTT. This chain uses TRBV7-2 with TRBJ2-3, with 11 positions matching TRBD2. This CDR3 contains 14 residues. The germline gives CDR1 SGHTA, CDR2 FQGNSA. Trimming at V came to 6 bases and at J to 8 bases, leaving 7 bases not matched to a gene.

The rearrangement links TRBV4-2 to TRBJ2-7, with a tentative D call TRBD1 (6 bases). Germline V gene sequence: CDR1 LGHNA, CDR2 YNFKEQ. The V end was cut by 0 bases, the J end by 2 bases, with 17 bases between. The CDR3 consists of 17 residues. Here the CDR3 DNA reads TGTGCCAGCAGCCAAGAGATGCAGGGGTGGCGGGCCTACGAGCAGTACTTC. This gives the protein CASSQEMQGWRAYEQYF.

The chain has TRBV5-3 and TRBJ1-1; TRBD1 aligns across 8 bases. TRBV5-3 is an ORF, with its function uncertain. CDR3 length: 16 amino acids. Unmatched junction bases numbered 14, after V lost 6 bases and J lost 4 bases. The CDR3 DNA reads as TGTGCCAGAAAACAACGGATGGACAGGGACTTCACTGAAGCTTTCTTT. It yields the protein CARKQRMDRDFTEAFF.

The rearrangement uses TRBV28 and TRBJ1-2, with a possible D match to TRBD1 (6 bases). V was trimmed by 3 bases and J by 5 bases, leaving 16 bases between them. CDR1 MDHEN and CDR2 SYDVKM come from the germline V gene. The length of the CDR3 is 15 residues. In nucleotides, the CDR3 is TGTGCCAGCAGTTTCGGTGGGACAACGTCATATGGCTACACCTTC. As protein: CASSFGGTTSYGYTF.

V gene TRBV10-3 combines with J gene TRBJ1-4; 9 bases map to TRBD1. In germline, CDR1 is ENHRY, CDR2 SYGVKD. V lost 4 bases and J lost 0; bases outside the gene matches: 0. The CDR3 is 15 amino acids. CDR3 coding DNA: TGTGCCATCAGTGGACAGGGGGCAACTAATGAAAAACTGTTTTTT. Amino acid sequence: CAISGQGATNEKLFF.

This chain uses TRBV10-3 with TRBJ1-3; D perhaps matches TRBD1 (6 bases). Between the trimmed V and J ends, which lost 3 bases and 0 bases, there was a span of 18 bases. Germline-derived CDR1 and CDR2 are ENHRY and SYGVKD. This CDR3 spans 18 amino acids. The DNA of the CDR3 is TGTGCCATCAGTGATCGGGGGGGGCCTTCAAGCTCTGGAAACACCATATATTTT. Protein product: CAISDRGGPSSSGNTIYF.

This chain uses TRBV7-9 with TRBJ1-2; 8 bases match TRBD1. The length of the CDR3 is 14 residues. Trimming removed 6 bases from V and 1 base from J; junction bases left unmatched: 4. Germline lookup yields CDR1 SEHNR and CDR2 FQNEAQ (reference sequence). CDR3 DNA: TGTGCCAGCAGTTGGACAGGGCTTAACTATGGCTACACCTTC. Encoded protein: CASSWTGLNYGYTF. The variable domain in full, with the rest retrieved from reference TRBV7-9 and TRBJ1-2, is DTGVSQNPRHKITKRGQNVTFRCDPISEHNRLYWYRQTLGQGPEFLTYFQNEAQLEKSRLLSDRFSAERPKGSFSTLEIQRTEQGDSAMYLCASSWTGLNYGYTFGSGTRLTVV.

This clone was seen just once. The V gene is TRBV10-3, the J gene TRBJ2-7; 11 bases line up with TRBD2. V gave up 9 bases and J gave up 0 bases; unmatched junction bases: 10. Germline V gene data show CDR1 as ENHRY and CDR2 as SYGVKD. This CDR3 contains 16 residues. The CDR3 nucleotides are TGTGCCATATCCCCTAGCGGGAGGTCGGGCTCCTACGAGCAGTACTTC. Translated, it gives CAISPSGRSGSYEQYF.

This chain uses TRBV5-6 with TRBJ2-2; 14 positions agree with TRBD2. The ends lost 4 bases at V and 6 bases at J; junction bases unmatched: 5. This CDR3 comprises 16 residues. Germline V lookup: CDR1 SGHDT, CDR2 YYEEEE. The DNA for the CDR3 is TGTGCCAGCAGCCGCGGACTAGCGGGAGGAGCCGGGGAGCTGTTTTTT. Translating gives CASSRGLAGGAGELFF.

The chain employs TRBV5-1 and TRBJ2-3; D may be TRBD1 (6 bases). The ends were cut back, 0 bases at V and 1 base at J, with 9 bases in the middle. The germline V gene encodes CDR1 SGHRS and CDR2 YFSETQ. The length of the CDR3 is 15 residues. CDR3 DNA: TGCGCCAGCAGCTTGGCTGCAGGGGGCACAGATACGCAGTATTTT. It codes for CASSLAAGGTDTQYF.

The rearrangement joins TRBV28 to TRBJ1-4, with D possibly being TRBD1 (5 bases). The CDR3 is 15 residues long. Germline assignment: CDR1 MDHEN and CDR2 SYDVKM. V lost 6 bases and J 0 bases, leaving 11 bases between the germline ends. For the CDR3, the DNA is TGTGCCAGCAGCTCCACGGGGGCAACTAATGAAAAACTGTTTTTT. Translating gives CASSSTGATNEKLFF.

This chain connects TRBV7-2 to TRBJ2-2; 7 bases match TRBD1. Germline V gene data show CDR1 as SGHTA and CDR2 as FQGNSA. The CDR3 loop spans 15 amino acids. The ends lost 6 bases at V and 2 bases at J; junction bases unmatched: 6. The DNA of the CDR3 is TGTGCCAGCAGACCCGGGACAGCAAACACCGGGGAGCTGTTTTTT. Translation: CASRPGTANTGELFF. The whole variable domain, remainder taken from reference TRBV7-2 and TRBJ2-2, is GAGVSQSPSNKVTEKGKDVELRCDPISGHTALYWYRQSLGQGLEFLIYFQGNSAPDKSGLPSDRFSAERTGGSVSTLTIQRTQQEDSAVYLCASRPGTANTGELFFGEGSRLTVL.